Listed below are T cell receptor beta chains from one sample, sequenced in a study of blood T cell repertoires in COVID-19. Assay used: immunoSEQ multiplex PCR; TCRdb lists only in-frame clones, some missing. The data contain under 50,000 clones, 80% to 90% of them singletons. What was sequenced was peripheral blood. These receptors came from a man between 65 and 85 years old with active COVID-19. The CDR3 runs from the conserved cysteine through the conserved F or W. Each record gives: D gene, clone size, V gene, J gene, CDR3 protein, CDR3 DNA. D genes are given only for firm matches. Clone size appears in some rows only: once, few, many, or a class for an expanded clone.

>-|-|TRBV2|TRBJ1-2
CASSLKPGIQGFGYGYTF
TGTGCCAGCAGTTTGAAACCGGGCATACAGGGATTCGGCTATGGCTACACCTTC
>-|once|TRBV9|TRBJ1-1
CASSVRRDTEAFF
TGTGCCAGCAGCGTACGCAGGGACACTGAAGCTTTCTTT
>TRBD2|-|TRBV7-2|TRBJ2-3
CASNSLLGGGTDTQYF
TGTGCCAGCAACTCCCTACTGGGGGGGGGCACAGATACGCAGTATTTT
>TRBD1|-|TRBV7-2|TRBJ2-2
CASSPGGQGVNGELFF
TGTGCCAGCAGCCCAGGGGGACAGGGGGTTAACGGGGAGCTGTTTTTT
>-|-|TRBV7-3|TRBJ2-3
CASSLAGDNTDTQYF
TGTGCCAGCAGCTTAGCGGGGGACAACACAGATACGCAGTATTTT
>TRBD1|once|TRBV27|TRBJ2-2
CASRERQGPTGELFF
TGTGCCAGCAGAGAAAGACAGGGGCCCACCGGGGAGCTGTTTTTT
>-|-|TRBV4-1|TRBJ2-1
CASSQDRRGKWNEQFF
TGCGCCAGCAGCCAAGATCGGCGGGGTAAGTGGAATGAGCAGTTCTTC
>-|-|TRBV5-6|TRBJ2-4
CASSPAGGRVNIQYF
TGTGCCAGCAGCCCGGCCGGAGGAAGGGTGAACATTCAGTACTTC
>TRBD1|-|TRBV5-1|TRBJ2-3
CASKGTGGTDTQYF
TGCGCCAGCAAAGGAACAGGGGGCACAGATACGCAGTATTTT
>TRBD1|once|TRBV3-1/TRBV3-2|TRBJ1-2
CASSPFQGADGYTF
TGTGCCAGCAGCCCCTTCCAGGGGGCGGATGGCTACACCTTC
>-|-|TRBV7-2|TRBJ2-2
CASSLYAGELFF
TGTGCCAGCAGCTTATATGCCGGGGAGCTGTTTTTT
>-|-|TRBV9|TRBJ2-1
CASSERVNNEQFF
TGTGCCAGCAGCGAAAGAGTTAACAATGAGCAGTTCTTC
>TRBD2|-|TRBV2|TRBJ2-7
CASPGRSGVGEQYF
TGTGCCAGCCCGGGCCGGAGCGGGGTCGGCGAGCAGTACTTC
>-|-|TRBV7-6|TRBJ2-5
CASSPARGETQYF
TGTGCCAGCAGCCCCGCTAGGGGAGAGACCCAGTACTTC
>TRBD1|few|TRBV6-2/TRBV6-3|TRBJ1-5
CASSYLGQGNSNQPQHF
TGTGCCAGCAGTTACCTAGGACAGGGAAATAGCAATCAGCCCCAGCATTTT
>-|-|TRBV20-1|TRBJ2-1
CSASAGQAYNEQFF
TGCAGTGCTAGTGCAGGGCAGGCCTACAATGAGCAGTTCTTC
>-|-|TRBV7-2|TRBJ2-1
CASSPWTSNEQFF
TGTGCCAGCAGCCCATGGACAAGCAATGAGCAGTTCTTC
>TRBD1|-|TRBV7-9|TRBJ1-2
CASSPDRVGYTF
TGTGCCAGCAGCCCCGACAGGGTCGGCTACACCTTC
>-|-|TRBV5-1|TRBJ2-7
CASSLSAFLHEQYF
TGCGCCAGCAGCTTGTCCGCGTTCCTCCACGAGCAGTACTTC
>-|-|TRBV11-1|TRBJ2-3
CASSPRLNPSTDTQYF
TGTGCCAGCAGCCCTCGACTAAATCCGAGCACAGATACGCAGTATTTT
>-|-|TRBV2|TRBJ1-4
CASSEAHSPDEKLFF
TGTGCCAGCAGTGAAGCGCACAGCCCAGATGAAAAACTGTTTTTT
>-|-|TRBV12-3/TRBV12-4|TRBJ1-1
CASSTASGSEAFF
TGTGCCAGCAGTACAGCCTCGGGGTCTGAAGCTTTCTTT